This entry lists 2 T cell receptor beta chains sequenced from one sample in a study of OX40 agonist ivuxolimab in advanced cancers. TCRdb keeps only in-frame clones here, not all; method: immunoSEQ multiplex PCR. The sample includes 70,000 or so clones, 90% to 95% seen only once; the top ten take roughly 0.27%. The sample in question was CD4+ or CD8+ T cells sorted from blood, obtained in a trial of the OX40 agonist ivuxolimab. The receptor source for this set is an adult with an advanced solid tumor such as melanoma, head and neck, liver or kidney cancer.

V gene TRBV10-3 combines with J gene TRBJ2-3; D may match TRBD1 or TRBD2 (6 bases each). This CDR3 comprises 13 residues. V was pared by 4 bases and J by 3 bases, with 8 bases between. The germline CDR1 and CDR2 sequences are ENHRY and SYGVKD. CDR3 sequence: CAISGGGTDTQYF. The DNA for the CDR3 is TGTGCCATCAGTGGAGGGGGGACAGATACGCAGTATTTT.

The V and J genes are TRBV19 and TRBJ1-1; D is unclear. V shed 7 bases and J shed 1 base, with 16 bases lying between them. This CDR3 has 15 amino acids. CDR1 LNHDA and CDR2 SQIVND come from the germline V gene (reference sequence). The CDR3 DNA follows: TGTGCCAGTACCGATCCCGGGAGAACGAACACTGAAGCTTTCTTT. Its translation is CASTDPGRTNTEAFF.